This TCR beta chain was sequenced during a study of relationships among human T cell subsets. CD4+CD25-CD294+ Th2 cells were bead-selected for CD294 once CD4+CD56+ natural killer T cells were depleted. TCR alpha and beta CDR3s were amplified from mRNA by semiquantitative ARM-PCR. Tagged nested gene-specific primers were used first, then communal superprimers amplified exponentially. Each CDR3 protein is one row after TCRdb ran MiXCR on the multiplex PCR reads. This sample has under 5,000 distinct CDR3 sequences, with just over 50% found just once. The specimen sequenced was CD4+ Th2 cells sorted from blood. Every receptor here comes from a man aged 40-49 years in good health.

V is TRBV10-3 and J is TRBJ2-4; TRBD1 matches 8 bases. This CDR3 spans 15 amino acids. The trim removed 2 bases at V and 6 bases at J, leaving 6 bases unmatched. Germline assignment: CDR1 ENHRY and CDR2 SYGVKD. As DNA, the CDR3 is TGTGCCATCAGTGAGACAGGGGGTGGGGGAAACATTCAGTACTTC. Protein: CAISETGGGGNIQYF.